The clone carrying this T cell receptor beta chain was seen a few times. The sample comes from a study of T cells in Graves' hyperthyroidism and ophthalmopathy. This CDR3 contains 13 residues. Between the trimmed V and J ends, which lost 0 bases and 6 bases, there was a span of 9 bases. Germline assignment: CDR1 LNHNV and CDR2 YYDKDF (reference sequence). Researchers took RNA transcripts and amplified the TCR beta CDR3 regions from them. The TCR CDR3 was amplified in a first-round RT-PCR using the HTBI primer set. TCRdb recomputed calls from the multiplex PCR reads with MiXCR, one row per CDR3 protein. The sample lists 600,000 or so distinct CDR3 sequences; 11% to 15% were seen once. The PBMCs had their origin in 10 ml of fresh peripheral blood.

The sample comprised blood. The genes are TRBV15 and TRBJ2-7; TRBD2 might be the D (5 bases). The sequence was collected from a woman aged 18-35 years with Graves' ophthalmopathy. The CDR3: CATSREGRGEQYF. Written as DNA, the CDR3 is TGTGCCACCAGCAGAGAGGGCCGGGGCGAGCAGTACTTC.